This T cell receptor (beta chain) was profiled in a study of cytomegalovirus exposure and HLA in healthy donors. PCR amplification relied on 60 Vbeta primers (plus 13 Jbeta primers). Using immunoSEQ multiplex PCR, the repertoire was profiled, and TCRdb retains in-frame clones only, with some absent. The sample has roughly 200,000 clones; approximately 80% are singletons. Germline CDR1 is SGHAT and CDR2 is FQNNGV. V lost 1 base and J 2 bases, leaving 11 bases between the germline ends. This CDR3 is built from 15 residues. This sequence joins TRBV11-2 and TRBJ2-5; TRBD2 might be the D (6 bases). The TCR comes from a woman in her 50s in good health and CMV-seronegative. Sequencing was carried out using PBMCs. The CDR3 coding sequence is TGTGCCAGCAGCTTAGCTTTGGGAGGACAAGAGACCCAGTACTTC. This sequence encodes CASSLALGGQETQYF.